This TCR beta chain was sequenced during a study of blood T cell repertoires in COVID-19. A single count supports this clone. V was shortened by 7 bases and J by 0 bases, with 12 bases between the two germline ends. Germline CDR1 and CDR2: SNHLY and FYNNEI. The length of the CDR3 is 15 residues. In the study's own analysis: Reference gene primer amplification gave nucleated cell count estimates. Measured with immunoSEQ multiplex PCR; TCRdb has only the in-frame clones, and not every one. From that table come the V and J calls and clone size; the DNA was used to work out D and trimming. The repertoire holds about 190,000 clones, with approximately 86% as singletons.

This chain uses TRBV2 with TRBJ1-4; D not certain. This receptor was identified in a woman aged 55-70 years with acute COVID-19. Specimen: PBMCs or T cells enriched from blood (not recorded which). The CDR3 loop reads CASTPEASTNEKLFF. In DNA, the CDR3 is TGTGCCAGCACCCCCGAGGCTTCAACTAATGAAAAACTGTTTTTT.